The 3 T cell receptor beta chains in this list originate from one sample, sequenced in a study of T cells in Graves' hyperthyroidism and ophthalmopathy (dated by TCRdb to the late 2010s). The protocol used for the library was multiplex PCR. The sequencing machine was an Illumina HiSeq 2000. Amplification of TCR beta CDR3 regions was carried out from RNA transcripts. For the first round of RT-PCR on the TCR CDR3, the HTBI primer set was used together with the Qiagen OneStep RT-PCR kit. TCRdb itself trimmed the public reads at Q25 with fastp, ran MiXCR and retained productive beta chains. A single entry per CDR3 protein holds the most common genes and DNA from its merged rows. A total of about 500,000 distinct CDR3 sequences appear in this sample, over 15% of them only once. More than 15% of the sample belongs to the ten largest clones. What was sequenced was blood. Every receptor here comes from a woman under 30 with Graves' hyperthyroidism.

The CDR3, as DNA: TGTGCCAGCAGCTTGGAGGGAGCGGGGGGGCGCCTCCAGCCCTACAATGAGCAGTTCTTC. It translates to CASSLEGAGGRLQPYNEQFF. The genes are TRBV5-6 and TRBJ2-1, with 10 bases that match TRBD2. In germline, CDR1 is SGHDT, CDR2 YYEEEE. Unmatched junction bases numbered 14, after V lost 0 bases and J lost 2 bases. This CDR3 is 20 amino acids long.

The rearrangement joins TRBV29-1 to TRBJ1-1; no definite D call. In germline, CDR1 is SQVTM, CDR2 ANQGSEA. V dropped 7 bases and J dropped 1 base, with 10 bases sitting between them. This CDR3 comprises 12 residues. This CDR3 reads CSAMNRNTEAFF. CDR3 in DNA: TGCAGCGCCATGAACAGGAACACTGAAGCTTTCTTT. Complete variable domain (other parts from reference TRBV29-1 and TRBJ1-1): SAVISQKPSRDICQRGTSLTIQCQVDSQVTMMFWYRQQPGQSLTLIATANQGSEATYESGFVIDKFPISRPNLTFSTLTVSNMSPEDSSIYLCSAMNRNTEAFFGQGTRLTVV.

The chain recombines TRBV20-1 with TRBJ2-5; perhaps D is TRBD1 or TRBD2 (6 bases each). Trimming took 6 bases from V and 1 from J, leaving 18 bases between them. Per the germline V gene, CDR1 is DFQATT and CDR2 is SNEGSKA (reference sequence). The CDR3 has 15 amino acids. The CDR3 loop reads CSAREGGSLQETQYF. In DNA, the CDR3 is TGCAGTGCCCGGGAAGGGGGGAGTCTCCAAGAGACCCAGTACTTC.